This is a list of T cell receptor beta chains from one sample in a study of immune heterogeneity within non-small cell lung tumors. One entry per CDR3 protein, called by TCRdb with MiXCR from the multiplex PCR reads. The sample has about 4,300 distinct CDR3 sequences, around a fifth seen once. The sequenced sample was lung tumor tissue. Source of these receptors: a man between 70 and 80 years old with non-small cell lung cancer. The conserved cysteine and the conserved F or W are not part of the CDR3 here. Fields, in order: CDR3 protein, D gene, V gene, J gene. D genes are given only for firm matches.

CDR3aa: ASSLSGAGPGQF
d_gene: TRBD2
v_gene: TRBV11-1
j_gene: TRBJ2-1

CDR3aa: ASSLWEGADTQY
d_gene: TRBD2
v_gene: TRBV7-9
j_gene: TRBJ2-3

CDR3aa: ASGAFSGNQPQH
d_gene: -
v_gene: TRBV27
j_gene: TRBJ1-5

CDR3aa: AISWTGDQPQH
d_gene: TRBD1
v_gene: TRBV10-3
j_gene: TRBJ1-5

CDR3aa: ASSYSKVGGSYT
d_gene: -
v_gene: TRBV6-5
j_gene: TRBJ1-2

CDR3aa: ATSREYSPEQF
d_gene: -
v_gene: TRBV15
j_gene: TRBJ2-1

CDR3aa: AIGGSSPTYNEQF
d_gene: -
v_gene: TRBV10-3
j_gene: TRBJ2-1

CDR3aa: ASSLRGGGELVSYNEQF
d_gene: TRBD2
v_gene: TRBV6-1
j_gene: TRBJ2-1

CDR3aa: ASSPPGGYEQY
d_gene: -
v_gene: TRBV18
j_gene: TRBJ2-7

CDR3aa: ASSEWTSGSTDTQY
d_gene: TRBD2
v_gene: TRBV3-1
j_gene: TRBJ2-3

CDR3aa: ASSIPWTSGGGEQF
d_gene: TRBD2
v_gene: TRBV5-1
j_gene: TRBJ2-1

CDR3aa: ASSLWGPLREQY
d_gene: -
v_gene: TRBV5-6
j_gene: TRBJ2-7

CDR3aa: ASSYLTGTDYGYT
d_gene: TRBD1
v_gene: TRBV6-2/TRBV6-3
j_gene: TRBJ1-2

CDR3aa: ASSALTTSGRNTGELF
d_gene: TRBD2
v_gene: TRBV9
j_gene: TRBJ2-2

CDR3aa: ASSLVWGGQPQH
d_gene: -
v_gene: TRBV7-2
j_gene: TRBJ1-5

CDR3aa: SARPRTGVGGYT
d_gene: TRBD1
v_gene: TRBV20-1
j_gene: TRBJ1-2

CDR3aa: SGQYQETQY
d_gene: -
v_gene: TRBV20-1
j_gene: TRBJ2-5

CDR3aa: ASSPYALGHPQETQY
d_gene: -
v_gene: TRBV18
j_gene: TRBJ2-5

CDR3aa: ASSESRGCGGRSYNSPLH
d_gene: -
v_gene: TRBV10-2
j_gene: TRBJ1-6

CDR3aa: ASMVLANTGELF
d_gene: -
v_gene: TRBV6-5
j_gene: TRBJ2-2

CDR3aa: ASSLDRRGNEQF
d_gene: TRBD2
v_gene: TRBV11-2
j_gene: TRBJ2-1

CDR3aa: ASSPGEGARGANVLT
d_gene: TRBD2
v_gene: TRBV18
j_gene: TRBJ2-6

CDR3aa: ASSETSGGTNEQF
d_gene: TRBD2
v_gene: TRBV6-4
j_gene: TRBJ2-1

CDR3aa: ASSITSGRGETQY
d_gene: TRBD2
v_gene: TRBV11-3
j_gene: TRBJ2-5

CDR3aa: ATGDPGRTDTQY
d_gene: -
v_gene: TRBV24-1
j_gene: TRBJ2-3

CDR3aa: ASSGVSIYYT
d_gene: -
v_gene: TRBV2
j_gene: TRBJ1-2

CDR3aa: ARSFAGAKNIQY
d_gene: -
v_gene: TRBV11-2
j_gene: TRBJ2-4

CDR3aa: ASSLTDTQY
d_gene: -
v_gene: TRBV2
j_gene: TRBJ2-3

CDR3aa: ASSVTSGYYNEQF
d_gene: TRBD2
v_gene: TRBV6-1
j_gene: TRBJ2-1

CDR3aa: ASSPVGQREF
d_gene: -
v_gene: TRBV11-2
j_gene: TRBJ2-1

CDR3aa: ASSLDRPSNTEAF
d_gene: -
v_gene: TRBV28
j_gene: TRBJ1-1

CDR3aa: ASSIDHRPRGQTNEQY
d_gene: TRBD1
v_gene: TRBV19
j_gene: TRBJ2-7

CDR3aa: ASNNVGGNTGELF
d_gene: -
v_gene: TRBV2
j_gene: TRBJ2-2

CDR3aa: ARSPLPSGTNEQF
d_gene: TRBD2
v_gene: TRBV18
j_gene: TRBJ2-1

CDR3aa: SAEGTDGNTIY
d_gene: -
v_gene: TRBV20-1
j_gene: TRBJ1-3

CDR3aa: SARDILAGESYEQY
d_gene: TRBD2
v_gene: TRBV20-1
j_gene: TRBJ2-7

CDR3aa: SAPGPMNTEAF
d_gene: -
v_gene: TRBV20-1
j_gene: TRBJ1-1

CDR3aa: SATTSGVIQETQY
d_gene: TRBD2
v_gene: TRBV20-1
j_gene: TRBJ2-5

CDR3aa: AWSVTAGLYQETQY
d_gene: TRBD2
v_gene: TRBV30
j_gene: TRBJ2-5

CDR3aa: ASSQMIRETQY
d_gene: -
v_gene: TRBV3-1
j_gene: TRBJ2-5

CDR3aa: ASSSGGTNYGYT
d_gene: -
v_gene: TRBV28
j_gene: TRBJ1-2

CDR3aa: SAQDGGNIYEQY
d_gene: TRBD2
v_gene: TRBV20-1
j_gene: TRBJ2-7

CDR3aa: SVDIGASGRNIQY
d_gene: -
v_gene: TRBV29-1
j_gene: TRBJ2-4

CDR3aa: AWRGTENTGELF
d_gene: -
v_gene: TRBV30
j_gene: TRBJ2-2

CDR3aa: ASSPTGDTIY
d_gene: TRBD1
v_gene: TRBV11-2
j_gene: TRBJ1-3

CDR3aa: ASSPSTEAF
d_gene: -
v_gene: TRBV28
j_gene: TRBJ1-1

CDR3aa: ASSQDSVHSYNEQF
d_gene: -
v_gene: TRBV3-1
j_gene: TRBJ2-1

CDR3aa: SAARPLTGPPWFSPLH
d_gene: -
v_gene: TRBV20-1
j_gene: TRBJ1-6

CDR3aa: SVERQGANNEQF
d_gene: TRBD1
v_gene: TRBV29-1
j_gene: TRBJ2-1

CDR3aa: ASSERGGTDTQY
d_gene: TRBD2
v_gene: TRBV6-4
j_gene: TRBJ2-3

CDR3aa: ASSLGLAGGSSNEQF
d_gene: TRBD2
v_gene: TRBV3-1
j_gene: TRBJ2-1

CDR3aa: ASSLGIYGYT
d_gene: -
v_gene: TRBV12-3/TRBV12-4
j_gene: TRBJ1-2

CDR3aa: ASSPGVLTNYGYT
d_gene: -
v_gene: TRBV4-2
j_gene: TRBJ1-2

CDR3aa: ASSSRLGSDTEAF
d_gene: -
v_gene: TRBV11-2
j_gene: TRBJ1-1